This TCR beta chain was sequenced in a study of shared clonotypes between healthy human individuals. The data were produced by immunoSEQ multiplex PCR, yet TCRdb's version contains in-frame clones alone and is incomplete. The table lists hundreds of thousands of clones, over 65% of them singletons. The TCR was taken from a woman aged 25 to 39 in good health. The sample was memory CD4+ T cells sorted from blood. Subset described: CD45RA-negative fraction.

The CDR3 sequence is CASRQGRVTEAFF. For the CDR3, the DNA is TGTGCCAGCAGGCAAGGGCGAGTCACTGAAGCTTTCTTT. The chain recombines TRBV5-5 with TRBJ1-1, with no clear D. The CDR3 totals 13 residues. Germline CDR1 SGHKS, CDR2 YYEKEE (reference sequence). Trimming left V 5 bases short and J 4 bases short, with 12 bases between.